These 14 T cell receptor beta chains were all obtained from the same sample, sequenced in a study of CD8 T cells in Susac syndrome. Roughly 0.45 to 1 ug RNA was reverse transcribed with random hexamers. TCRdb re-analysed the immunoSEQ multiplex PCR reads in MiXCR, keeping a single row per CDR3 protein. Here the sample spans about 120,000 distinct CDR3 sequences, approximately 96% being singletons. The sequencing sample was made of CD8+ T cells from PBMCs. The receptors were sampled from a human donor with Susac syndrome.

The chain is built from TRBV5-1 and TRBJ2-3; 14 bases agree with TRBD2. CDR3 size: 16 residues. With 5 bases clipped from V and 8 bases from J, the junction kept 10 bases outside the gene matches. Looked up from germline, CDR1 is SGHRS and CDR2 is YFSETQ. Written as DNA, the CDR3 is TGCGCCAGCAGTTACCCGGGACTAGCGGGGGTAACTACGCAGTATTTT. Its protein is CASSYPGLAGVTTQYF.

The chain joins TRBV10-3 to TRBJ1-2, with 7 bases lining up with TRBD1. The CDR3 runs to 16 residues. V shed 0 bases, J shed 2 bases, and the junction held 6 bases outside the gene matches. Germline CDR1 and CDR2: ENHRY and SYGVKD. CDR3 sequence (DNA): TGTGCCATCAGTGAGTCTAGGGGGCTGCAAAACTATGGCTACACCTTC. This encodes CAISESRGLQNYGYTF.

The chain carries TRBV28 and TRBJ2-1; either TRBD1 or TRBD2 may fit D (5 bases each). The CDR3 has 15 residues. In germline, CDR1 is MDHEN, CDR2 SYDVKM. V was cut by 2 bases and J by 6 bases, with 14 bases left in between. This CDR3 reads CASSLVGDGGNEQFF. For the CDR3, the DNA is TGTGCCAGCAGTTTAGTAGGGGACGGTGGCAATGAGCAGTTCTTC.

The chain employs TRBV14 and TRBJ2-7; D tentatively reads TRBD1 or TRBD2 (5 bases each). V lost 1 base to trimming and J lost 2 bases, with 12 bases between them. Germline V gene sequence: CDR1 SGHDN, CDR2 FVKESK. This CDR3 is 15 amino acids long. As DNA, the CDR3 is TGTGCCAGCAGCCAAGTGATCCGGGGACCCTACGAGCAGTACTTC. Translating it yields CASSQVIRGPYEQYF.

The CDR3 loop is CASSDGGVTGELFF. In DNA, the CDR3 is TGTGCCAGCAGCGACGGAGGGGTCACCGGGGAGCTGTTTTTT. This rearrangement joins TRBV9 to TRBJ2-2; D perhaps matches TRBD2 (6 bases). V dropped 3 bases and J dropped 4 bases, with 10 bases sitting between them. There are 14 residues in the CDR3. Looked up from germline, CDR1 is SGDLS and CDR2 is YYNGEE.

This chain links TRBV14 with TRBJ2-3; D might be TRBD2 (6 bases). Germline V lookup: CDR1 SGHDN, CDR2 FVKESK. The ends were cut back, 0 bases at V and 9 bases at J, with 25 bases in the middle. This CDR3 has 18 residues. The CDR3 DNA reads as TGTGCCAGCAGCCAAGACGGGGGATCCGGGAAGGAGACCGGAACGCAGTATTTT. Protein product: CASSQDGGSGKETGTQYF.

The rearrangement joins TRBV15 to TRBJ2-2, with TRBD2 matching 9 bases. The germline V gene has CDR1 LNHNV and CDR2 YYDKDF (reference sequence). This CDR3 has 17 amino acids. After removal of 0 bases from V and 1 base from J, the junction contained 3 bases not matched to a gene. CDR3 sequence reads: CATSRDLAGLNTGELFF. The CDR3 nucleotides read TGTGCCACCAGCAGAGATCTAGCGGGGTTGAACACCGGGGAGCTGTTTTTT.

V gene TRBV12-3 or TRBV12-4 combines with J gene TRBJ1-2; TRBD1 agrees at 10 bases. Trimming took 3 bases from V and 8 from J; bases not matched to a gene: 15. This CDR3 is 17 amino acids long. CDR3 loop: CASSLSLAGTGASGYTF. The CDR3 nucleotides are TGTGCCAGCAGTTTGAGTCTGGCCGGGACAGGGGCTAGCGGCTACACCTTC.

This chain uses TRBV7-2 with TRBJ2-3; D is undetermined. The V gene's germline CDR1 is SGHTA and CDR2 FQGNSA. The length of the CDR3 is 12 residues. Trimming took 7 bases from V and 5 from J, leaving 10 bases between them. CDR3 region: CASTHPGDTQYF. The CDR3 DNA reads as TGTGCCAGCACTCACCCCGGAGATACGCAGTATTTT.

The chain uses TRBV20-1 and TRBJ2-5, with 10 positions matching TRBD2. The CDR3 consists of 14 residues. Trimming at V came to 0 bases and at J to 4 bases, leaving 2 bases not matched to a gene. Per the germline V gene, CDR1 is DFQATT and CDR2 is SNEGSKA (reference sequence). This CDR3 reads CSARELAGIETQYF. As DNA, the CDR3 is TGCAGTGCTAGAGAACTAGCGGGAATAGAGACCCAGTACTTC.

The V call is TRBV4-1, the J call TRBJ2-1, with TRBD2 matching over 7 bases. Germline loops: CDR1 MGHRA, CDR2 YSYEKL. V lost 8 bases and J lost 0; bases outside the gene matches: 7. The CDR3 extends over 15 amino acids. The CDR3 here is CASRSSGTSYNEQFF. CDR3 bases: TGCGCCAGCCGCTCTAGCGGAACCTCCTACAATGAGCAGTTCTTC.

The V and J genes are TRBV10-3 and TRBJ2-5; D is perhaps TRBD1 (5 bases). Trimming removed 3 bases from V and 5 bases from J, with 13 bases in between. This CDR3 has 14 residues. The germline CDR1 and CDR2 sequences are ENHRY and SYGVKD. The CDR3 DNA follows: TGTGCCATCAGTGACGGCAGGGTGGCGGAGACCCAGTACTTC. Its translation: CAISDGRVAETQYF.

This chain's CDR3 is CATNTGYNSPLHF. In nucleotides, the CDR3 is TGTGCCACCAACACGGGGTATAATTCACCCCTCCACTTT. The chain links TRBV6-6 to TRBJ1-6; no clear D. V was clipped by 10 bases and J by 4 bases, with 11 bases between them. Germline V lookup: CDR1 MNHNY, CDR2 SVGAGI (reference sequence). This CDR3 spans 13 amino acids.

The rearrangement joins TRBV6-5 to TRBJ1-5, with a possible D match to TRBD1 (5 bases). The CDR3 spans 14 residues. Germline V gene lookup returns CDR1 MNHEY and CDR2 SVGAGI. V lost 6 bases, J lost 2 bases, and 11 bases lay in between. The CDR3 coding sequence is TGTGCCAGCAGCAAGGGGTTGGGCAATCAGCCCCAGCATTTT. Encoded protein: CASSKGLGNQPQHF.